The clone carrying this TCR beta chain was recorded once. This sample was included in a study of radiation and T cells in renal cell carcinoma. Profiling relied on immunoSEQ multiplex PCR, and the TCRdb table lists in-frame clones only, not all of them. This table has about 15,000 clones, around three fifths appearing once. The sample's treatment: 15 Gy SBRT to primary tumor, nephrectomy 4 weeks later. Nephrectomy followed 15 Gy stereotactic body radiation by 4 weeks. V lost 4 bases and J lost 7, with 10 bases in between. Germline CDR1 and CDR2: KGHSH and LQKENI. This CDR3 has 12 amino acids. The source was tumor tissue, collected from a patient whose treatment included radiotherapy and nephrectomy. The chain recombines TRBV18 with TRBJ1-1; tentatively, D is TRBD1 (6 bases). This receptor was taken from a woman between 65 and 79 years old with renal cell carcinoma. The DNA for the CDR3 is TGTGCCAGCTCACAGGGGGTGGTTGAAGCTTTCTTT. Protein product: CASSQGVVEAFF.